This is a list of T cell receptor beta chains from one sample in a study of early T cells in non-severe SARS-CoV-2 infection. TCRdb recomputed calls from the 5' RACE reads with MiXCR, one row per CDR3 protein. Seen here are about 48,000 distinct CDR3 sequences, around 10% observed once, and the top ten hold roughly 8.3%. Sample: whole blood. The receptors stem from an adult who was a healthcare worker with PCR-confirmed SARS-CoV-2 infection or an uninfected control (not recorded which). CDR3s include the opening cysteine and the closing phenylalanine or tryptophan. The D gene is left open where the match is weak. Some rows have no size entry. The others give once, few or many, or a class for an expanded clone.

CDR3aa: CASSHRDTSTGELFF
CDR3nt: TGCGCCAGCAGTCACCGCGATACCAGCACCGGGGAGCTGTTTTTT
j_gene: TRBJ2-2
abundance: -
d_gene: -
v_gene: TRBV23-1

CDR3aa: CASSLTPVMNTEAFF
CDR3nt: TGTGCCAGCAGCCTGACCCCGGTTATGAACACTGAAGCTTTCTTT
j_gene: TRBJ1-1
abundance: -
d_gene: -
v_gene: TRBV14

CDR3aa: CAWSTGTGGNSPLHF
CDR3nt: TGTGCCTGGAGTACCGGGACAGGGGGAAATTCACCCCTCCACTTT
j_gene: TRBJ1-6
abundance: -
d_gene: TRBD1
v_gene: TRBV30

CDR3aa: CASSFGPGGEQFF
CDR3nt: TGTGCCAGCAGCTTCGGCCCGGGAGGTGAGCAGTTCTTC
j_gene: TRBJ2-1
abundance: -
d_gene: TRBD2
v_gene: TRBV7-9

CDR3aa: CASSYGAVNTEAFF
CDR3nt: TGTGCCAGCAGTTACGGCGCTGTGAACACTGAAGCTTTCTTT
j_gene: TRBJ1-1
abundance: -
d_gene: -
v_gene: TRBV6-5

CDR3aa: CAISGDRPSNGYTF
CDR3nt: TGTGCCATCAGTGGGGACAGGCCCTCGAATGGCTACACCTTC
j_gene: TRBJ1-2
abundance: -
d_gene: TRBD1
v_gene: TRBV10-3

CDR3aa: CASSRTGDNEQFF
CDR3nt: TGTGCCAGCAGCCGGACAGGGGACAATGAGCAGTTCTTC
j_gene: TRBJ2-1
abundance: few
d_gene: TRBD1
v_gene: TRBV7-3

CDR3aa: CSARRKTSGRGNEQFF
CDR3nt: TGCAGTGCTAGGCGTAAGACTAGCGGGAGAGGCAATGAGCAGTTCTTC
j_gene: TRBJ2-1
abundance: few
d_gene: TRBD2
v_gene: TRBV20-1

CDR3aa: CASSDIDPGELFF
CDR3nt: TGTGCCAGCAGTGATATTGACCCCGGGGAGCTGTTTTTT
j_gene: TRBJ2-2
abundance: many
d_gene: -
v_gene: TRBV2

CDR3aa: CSQKRVNEQFF
CDR3nt: TGCAGCCAGAAACGGGTCAATGAGCAGTTCTTC
j_gene: TRBJ2-1
abundance: medium-sized
d_gene: -
v_gene: TRBV29-1

CDR3aa: CASSPRRMSYEQYF
CDR3nt: TGTGCCAGCAGCCCCCGACGGATGAGCTACGAGCAGTACTTC
j_gene: TRBJ2-7
abundance: many
d_gene: -
v_gene: TRBV27

CDR3aa: CASSRTGTGGAEAFF
CDR3nt: TGTGCCAGCTCACGGACCGGGACAGGGGGCGCTGAAGCTTTCTTT
j_gene: TRBJ1-1
abundance: -
d_gene: TRBD1
v_gene: TRBV18

CDR3aa: CATEKGTNYGYTF
CDR3nt: TGTGCAACGGAGAAGGGAACTAACTATGGCTACACCTTC
j_gene: TRBJ1-2
abundance: -
d_gene: -
v_gene: TRBV18

CDR3aa: CASRTGVAKNIQYF
CDR3nt: TGTGCCAGCAGAACAGGGGTCGCCAAAAACATTCAGTACTTC
j_gene: TRBJ2-4
abundance: few
d_gene: TRBD1
v_gene: TRBV6-4

CDR3aa: CASSPGPVAKNIQYF
CDR3nt: TGTGCCAGCAGTCCGGGCCCTGTAGCCAAAAACATTCAGTACTTC
j_gene: TRBJ2-4
abundance: -
d_gene: -
v_gene: TRBV16

CDR3aa: CASRSGTGSTQYF
CDR3nt: TGTGCCAGCAGATCCGGGACAGGGTCCACCCAGTACTTC
j_gene: TRBJ2-5
abundance: -
d_gene: TRBD1
v_gene: TRBV6-2/TRBV6-3

CDR3aa: CARGWGAKETQYF
CDR3nt: TGTGCCAGGGGATGGGGCGCGAAAGAGACCCAGTACTTC
j_gene: TRBJ2-5
abundance: few
d_gene: -
v_gene: TRBV21-1

CDR3aa: CASEPGQGINEQFF
CDR3nt: TGTGCCAGCGAACCGGGACAGGGTATCAATGAGCAGTTCTTC
j_gene: TRBJ2-1
abundance: -
d_gene: TRBD1
v_gene: TRBV5-6

CDR3aa: CSVVNRQNEKLFF
CDR3nt: TGCAGCGTTGTTAACAGACAGAATGAAAAACTGTTTTTT
j_gene: TRBJ1-4
abundance: many
d_gene: -
v_gene: TRBV29-1

CDR3aa: CASSSGNFNEQFF
CDR3nt: TGTGCCAGCAGCTCCGGTAACTTCAATGAGCAGTTCTTC
j_gene: TRBJ2-1
abundance: -
d_gene: -
v_gene: TRBV5-4

CDR3aa: CSVTGRTLAGVGNEQFF
CDR3nt: TGCAGCGTTACCGGACGGACCCTAGCGGGAGTAGGTAATGAGCAGTTCTTC
j_gene: TRBJ2-1
abundance: many
d_gene: TRBD2
v_gene: TRBV29-1

CDR3aa: CASSSGTSGRTAYEQYF
CDR3nt: TGTGCCAGCAGCAGCGGGACTAGCGGGAGGACTGCCTACGAGCAGTACTTC
j_gene: TRBJ2-7
abundance: -
d_gene: -
v_gene: TRBV21-1

CDR3aa: CASRVAGGRYTNTGELFF
CDR3nt: TGCGCCAGCAGAGTGGCGGGAGGCCGTTATACGAACACCGGGGAGCTGTTTTTT
j_gene: TRBJ2-2
abundance: -
d_gene: TRBD2
v_gene: TRBV10-2

CDR3aa: CASRHSSAGGTDTQYF
CDR3nt: TGTGCCAGCAGACACTCATCAGCGGGAGGGACAGATACGCAGTATTTT
j_gene: TRBJ2-3
abundance: few
d_gene: TRBD2
v_gene: TRBV6-6

CDR3aa: CASSSRTGGANEQYF
CDR3nt: TGTGCCAGCAGCTCCCGGACAGGGGGCGCAAACGAGCAGTACTTC
j_gene: TRBJ2-7
abundance: -
d_gene: TRBD1
v_gene: TRBV7-2

CDR3aa: CASSQTSALHRQYF
CDR3nt: TGTGCCAGCAGCCAAACTAGCGCGCTGCATAGGCAGTACTTC
j_gene: TRBJ2-7
abundance: many
d_gene: TRBD2
v_gene: TRBV3-1

CDR3aa: CSAKDSNQPQHF
CDR3nt: TGCAGCGCAAAGGACAGTAATCAGCCCCAGCATTTT
j_gene: TRBJ1-5
abundance: -
d_gene: -
v_gene: TRBV29-1

CDR3aa: CASTSEQGANTEAFF
CDR3nt: TGTGCCAGCACCTCCGAGCAGGGGGCTAACACTGAAGCTTTCTTT
j_gene: TRBJ1-1
abundance: -
d_gene: TRBD1
v_gene: TRBV6-2/TRBV6-3

CDR3aa: CASSLASVRGDEQYF
CDR3nt: TGTGCCAGCAGCTTAGCAAGTGTCCGGGGAGACGAGCAGTACTTC
j_gene: TRBJ2-7
abundance: few
d_gene: -
v_gene: TRBV7-9

CDR3aa: CASSPQGHNEQFF
CDR3nt: TGTGCCAGCAGCCCACAGGGCCACAATGAGCAGTTCTTC
j_gene: TRBJ2-1
abundance: -
d_gene: -
v_gene: TRBV6-6

CDR3aa: CASSYGTSGAPLQETQYF
CDR3nt: TGTGCCAGCAGTTACGGGACTAGCGGGGCCCCCCTACAAGAGACCCAGTACTTC
j_gene: TRBJ2-5
abundance: many
d_gene: TRBD2
v_gene: TRBV6-2/TRBV6-3

CDR3aa: CSVRTDQETQYF
CDR3nt: TGCAGCGTTCGGACCGACCAAGAGACCCAGTACTTC
j_gene: TRBJ2-5
abundance: many
d_gene: -
v_gene: TRBV29-1